Each of the 10 T cell receptor beta chains below was sequenced from the same sample in a study of shared T cell receptors in the human thymus. Assay used: immunoSEQ multiplex PCR; TCRdb lists only in-frame clones, some missing. The data show some 640,000 clones, about 90% seen once. This sample was also put to use in a study of human thymus T cells.

Source material: thymocytes. The receptors were sampled from a boy under two years old with a congenital heart defect.

The CDR3 nucleotides are TGTGCCAGCGCCCGGGTGTCGGTTTCTAACCATTCTGGAAACACCATATATTTT. It yields the protein CASARVSVSNHSGNTIYF. This chain links TRBV27 with TRBJ1-3; D is unresolved. Per germline, CDR1 MNHEY and CDR2 SMNVEV (reference sequence). This CDR3 comprises 18 residues. With 8 bases removed from V and 1 base from J, the gap between germline ends came to 24 bases.

This chain connects TRBV19 to TRBJ1-2; a possible D gene is TRBD1 (6 bases). CDR3 length: 15 residues. The germline V and J ends were trimmed by 1 base and 8 bases, with 17 bases remaining between them. CDR1 LNHDA and CDR2 SQIVND come from the germline V gene (reference sequence). As DNA, the CDR3 is TGTGCCAGTAGTATAGCTCAGGGGACGTTTGGGGGCTACACCTTC. Encoded protein: CASSIAQGTFGGYTF.

The chain carries TRBV28 and TRBJ1-2; 8 bases line up with TRBD1. CDR3 length: 15 amino acids. Losses at the gene ends were 6 bases for V and 5 bases for J; bases not matched to a gene: 11. Germline V gene lookup returns CDR1 MDHEN and CDR2 SYDVKM. The CDR3 region has the DNA TGTGCCAGCAGCTCGCGACAGGGGACGGGGTATGGCTACACCTTC. Residues: CASSSRQGTGYGYTF.

The V gene is TRBV9, the J gene TRBJ1-2; TRBD1 agrees at 11 bases. Trimming cost V 2 bases and J 4 bases; bases outside gene matches: 10. Per germline, CDR1 SGDLS and CDR2 YYNGEE. This CDR3 comprises 17 residues. The CDR3 protein is CASSVFPGTGGGYGYTF. As DNA, the CDR3 is TGTGCCAGCAGCGTCTTCCCCGGGACAGGGGGGGGCTATGGCTACACCTTC.

Written as DNA, the CDR3 is TGTGCCAGCATGCCGGAGGAGACCCAGTACTTC. Encoded protein: CASMPEETQYF. This chain links TRBV6-1 with TRBJ2-5; D call uncertain. The CDR3 length is 11 residues. Trimming left V 7 bases short and J 5 bases short, with 8 bases between. The germline gives CDR1 MNHNS, CDR2 SASEGT.

This clone has only a few counts. The rearrangement joins TRBV6-1 to TRBJ2-2, with TRBD1 matching over 10 bases. This CDR3 has 15 amino acids. CDR1 is MNHNS and CDR2 is SASEGT in the germline V gene. The trim removed 5 bases at V and 4 bases at J, leaving 4 bases unmatched. CDR3 sequence: CASSKDRGVTGELFF. Here the CDR3 DNA reads TGTGCCAGCAGTAAGGACAGGGGGGTCACCGGGGAGCTGTTTTTT.

V gene TRBV28 combines with J gene TRBJ2-7, with TRBD1 matching over 9 bases. The V and J ends lost 3 bases and 6 bases, in that order; junction bases with no gene match: 9. Germline V lookup: CDR1 MDHEN, CDR2 SYDVKM. This CDR3 contains 15 residues. CDR3 DNA sequence: TGTGCCAGCAGTTTCAGCCGGGACAGGGACGTCGAGCAGTACTTC. This sequence encodes CASSFSRDRDVEQYF. The full variable domain, in which reference TRBV28 and TRBJ2-7 provide the parts outside the CDR3, is DVKVTQSSRYLVKRTGEKVFLECVQDMDHENMFWYRQDPGLGLRLIYFSYDVKMKEKGDIPEGYSVSREKKERFSLILESASTNQTSMYLCASSFSRDRDVEQYFGPGTRLTVT.

The chain recombines TRBV4-1 with TRBJ2-5; D is ambiguous. Germline CDR1 reads MGHRA; CDR2 reads YSYEKL. V was cut by 0 bases and J by 5 bases, with 13 bases left in between. The CDR3 is made up of 15 amino acids. The chain's CDR3 is CASSQDPVGSETQYF. The DNA for the CDR3 is TGCGCCAGCAGCCAAGATCCAGTCGGGTCGGAGACCCAGTACTTC.

CDR3 sequence (DNA): TGTGCCAGCAGCGTAGGCAGGGGAAATTCACCCCTCCACTTT. Encoded protein: CASSVGRGNSPLHF. The chain employs TRBV9 and TRBJ1-6; TRBD1 is a possible D gene (6 bases). Trimming stripped 0 bases from V and 7 bases from J, with 8 bases between. This CDR3 region has 14 residues. Germline CDR1 reads SGDLS; CDR2 reads YYNGEE.

The chain couples TRBV29-1 to TRBJ2-1; 7 positions match TRBD2. Trimming took 2 bases from V and 5 from J; bases not matched to a gene: 6. Per the germline V gene, CDR1 is SQVTM and CDR2 is ANQGSEA. CDR3 length: 14 residues. The CDR3 sequence: CSVETCGRDNEQFF. CDR3 sequence (DNA): TGCAGCGTTGAAACTTGCGGGAGAGACAATGAGCAGTTCTTC.